The rows below give T cell receptor beta chains drawn from one sample of a study of spatial heterogeneity in lung cancer. In TCRdb, the 5' RACE reads were re-called with MiXCR into one record per CDR3 protein. The sample yields 6,000 to 7,500 distinct CDR3 sequences, around 15% seen once. This sample comprised lung tumor tissue, obtained at surgery. The receptors were gathered from a male donor with early-stage non-small cell lung cancer. Each CDR3 is given with its conserved first and last residue. A D gene is named only where the DNA matches it firmly. Clone size is given for some rows only: seen once, a few or many times, or a class if the clone is expanded.

cdr3_length: 14; d_call: -; j_call: TRBJ2-3; v_call: TRBV20-1; clone_size: many; cdr3_nt: TGCAGTGGGAGGAGTAGCGGAACCACAGATACGCAGTATTTT; cdr3_aa: CSGRSSGTTDTQYF
cdr3_length: 11; d_call: -; j_call: TRBJ1-1; v_call: TRBV7-2; clone_size: once; cdr3_nt: TGTGCCAGCAGCTTAGGGGTAGAAGCTTTCTTT; cdr3_aa: CASSLGVEAFF
cdr3_length: 18; d_call: -; j_call: TRBJ2-2; v_call: TRBV4-2; clone_size: many; cdr3_nt: TGTGCCAGCAGCCAAGCAGTAGTAGGGAGCTATTCCACCGGGGAGCTGTTTTTT; cdr3_aa: CASSQAVVGSYSTGELFF
cdr3_length: 12; d_call: -; j_call: TRBJ1-5; v_call: TRBV5-5; clone_size: medium-sized; cdr3_nt: TGTGCCAGCAGCCAAGGGGAACAGCCCCAGCATTTT; cdr3_aa: CASSQGEQPQHF
cdr3_length: 16; d_call: TRBD2; j_call: TRBJ2-7; v_call: TRBV6-2/TRBV6-3; clone_size: -; cdr3_nt: TGTGCCAGCAGTTACTCAGGACTAGCGGGAGACTACGAGCAGTACTTC; cdr3_aa: CASSYSGLAGDYEQYF
cdr3_length: 15; d_call: -; j_call: TRBJ1-5; v_call: TRBV5-8; clone_size: -; cdr3_nt: TGTGCCAGCAGCCCCCCTGGAGGGATCAATCAGCCCCAGCATTTT; cdr3_aa: CASSPPGGINQPQHF
cdr3_length: 17; d_call: TRBD2; j_call: TRBJ2-2; v_call: TRBV15; clone_size: many; cdr3_nt: TGTGCCACCAGCAGAGATCGAGGCACTAGCGGGAGAGGGGAGCTGTTTTTT; cdr3_aa: CATSRDRGTSGRGELFF
cdr3_length: 15; d_call: TRBD1; j_call: TRBJ2-7; v_call: TRBV20-1; clone_size: few; cdr3_nt: TGCAGTGCTACCAGACAGGGAGTAGGTGTCTACGAGCAGTACTTC; cdr3_aa: CSATRQGVGVYEQYF
cdr3_length: 12; d_call: -; j_call: TRBJ2-2; v_call: TRBV24-1; clone_size: medium-sized; cdr3_nt: TGTGCCACCGGCCCCTACTCCGGGGAGCTGTTTTTT; cdr3_aa: CATGPYSGELFF
cdr3_length: 13; d_call: -; j_call: TRBJ1-1; v_call: TRBV2; clone_size: -; cdr3_nt: TGTGCCAGCAGTGTTCGAATGAACACTGAAGCTTTCTTT; cdr3_aa: CASSVRMNTEAFF
cdr3_length: 13; d_call: TRBD1; j_call: TRBJ1-1; v_call: TRBV30; clone_size: medium-sized; cdr3_nt: TGTGCCTGGAGTCGGACAGGGTGGACTGAAGCTTTCTTT; cdr3_aa: CAWSRTGWTEAFF
cdr3_length: 14; d_call: TRBD1; j_call: TRBJ1-2; v_call: TRBV28; clone_size: medium-sized; cdr3_nt: TGTGCCAGCAGTTCGGGACAGGGGGGATTGGGCTACACCTTC; cdr3_aa: CASSSGQGGLGYTF
cdr3_length: 12; d_call: -; j_call: TRBJ2-1; v_call: TRBV20-1; clone_size: few; cdr3_nt: TGCAGTGCTTGCCAGGGGAGGAATGAGCAGTTCTTC; cdr3_aa: CSACQGRNEQFF
cdr3_length: 10; d_call: -; j_call: TRBJ1-2; v_call: TRBV28; clone_size: -; cdr3_nt: TGTGCCAGCAGTTACTATGGCTACACCTTC; cdr3_aa: CASSYYGYTF
cdr3_length: 14; d_call: -; j_call: TRBJ1-1; v_call: TRBV20-1; clone_size: many; cdr3_nt: TGCAGTGCTACCCCTCAGGGGATGAACACTGAAGCTTTCTTT; cdr3_aa: CSATPQGMNTEAFF
cdr3_length: 13; d_call: -; j_call: TRBJ2-1; v_call: TRBV29-1; clone_size: many; cdr3_nt: TGCAGCGTTCTGATGCTGGAATTGAATGAGCAGTTCTTC; cdr3_aa: CSVLMLELNEQFF
cdr3_length: 13; d_call: -; j_call: TRBJ2-1; v_call: TRBV27; clone_size: -; cdr3_nt: TGTGCCAGCAGTTTGTCCGAACGGTATGAGCAGTTCTTC; cdr3_aa: CASSLSERYEQFF
cdr3_length: 13; d_call: -; j_call: TRBJ2-3; v_call: TRBV12-3/TRBV12-4; clone_size: medium-sized; cdr3_nt: TGTGCCAGCAGTTCGGATTCAGAGTATACGCAGTATTTT; cdr3_aa: CASSSDSEYTQYF
cdr3_length: 15; d_call: -; j_call: TRBJ2-2; v_call: TRBV29-1; clone_size: many; cdr3_nt: TGCAGCGTCCACCCTGGTGGGGCTTGGACCGGGGAGCTGTTTTTT; cdr3_aa: CSVHPGGAWTGELFF
cdr3_length: 14; d_call: -; j_call: TRBJ2-3; v_call: TRBV6-5; clone_size: few; cdr3_nt: TGTGCCAGCAGTAACGACAAAAGCCTCGGCACGCAGTATTTT; cdr3_aa: CASSNDKSLGTQYF
cdr3_length: 17; d_call: TRBD1; j_call: TRBJ1-3; v_call: TRBV28; clone_size: -; cdr3_nt: TGTGCCAGCAGTCTCCAGGGACAGCCCTTCTCTGGAAACACCATATATTTT; cdr3_aa: CASSLQGQPFSGNTIYF
cdr3_length: 15; d_call: -; j_call: TRBJ1-3; v_call: TRBV11-2; clone_size: medium-sized; cdr3_nt: TGTGCCAGCAGCTTCACAGGGAACTATGGAAACACCATATATTTT; cdr3_aa: CASSFTGNYGNTIYF
cdr3_length: 15; d_call: -; j_call: TRBJ2-2; v_call: TRBV29-1; clone_size: -; cdr3_nt: TGCAGCGCCGCCCAGGGGTCGGCGAACACCGGGGAGCTGTTTTTT; cdr3_aa: CSAAQGSANTGELFF
cdr3_length: 16; d_call: TRBD1; j_call: TRBJ2-3; v_call: TRBV24-1; clone_size: medium-sized; cdr3_nt: TGTGCCACCAGTGATTCCCCGGGACAGGGCACAGATACGCAGTATTTT; cdr3_aa: CATSDSPGQGTDTQYF
cdr3_length: 14; d_call: TRBD1; j_call: TRBJ1-2; v_call: TRBV29-1; clone_size: many; cdr3_nt: TGCAGCGGACCCGACAGGGGACCAAACTATGGCTACACCTTC; cdr3_aa: CSGPDRGPNYGYTF
cdr3_length: 19; d_call: TRBD2; j_call: TRBJ2-1; v_call: TRBV6-2/TRBV6-3; clone_size: -; cdr3_nt: TGTGCCAGCAGTTACCCGTTGCTAGCGGGAGCGAGCTCCTACAATGAGCAGTTCTTC; cdr3_aa: CASSYPLLAGASSYNEQFF
cdr3_length: 13; d_call: -; j_call: TRBJ1-5; v_call: TRBV2; clone_size: many; cdr3_nt: TGTGCCAGCAGTTTAGAAAGCAATCAGCCCCAGCATTTT; cdr3_aa: CASSLESNQPQHF
cdr3_length: 17; d_call: TRBD2; j_call: TRBJ2-3; v_call: TRBV20-1; clone_size: few; cdr3_nt: TGCAGTGCTAGAGATCACCTAGCGGGGGCTAACACAGATACGCAGTATTTT; cdr3_aa: CSARDHLAGANTDTQYF
cdr3_length: 12; d_call: -; j_call: TRBJ2-7; v_call: TRBV2; clone_size: few; cdr3_nt: TGTGCCAGCAGCAAGAGCTCCTACGAGCAGTACTTC; cdr3_aa: CASSKSSYEQYF
cdr3_length: 14; d_call: -; j_call: TRBJ1-1; v_call: TRBV7-9; clone_size: medium-sized; cdr3_nt: TGTGCCAGCAGCTCCGAGGGGGGGTGGACTGAAGCTTTCTTT; cdr3_aa: CASSSEGGWTEAFF
cdr3_length: 13; d_call: TRBD1; j_call: TRBJ1-1; v_call: TRBV7-2; clone_size: -; cdr3_nt: TGTGCCAGCAGCCTCCAGGGGGGCACTGAAGCTTTCTTT; cdr3_aa: CASSLQGGTEAFF
cdr3_length: 14; d_call: -; j_call: TRBJ2-7; v_call: TRBV2; clone_size: many; cdr3_nt: TGTGCCAGCGGGCTAGCGCCCCTCTCCTACGAGCAGTACTTC; cdr3_aa: CASGLAPLSYEQYF
cdr3_length: 13; d_call: -; j_call: TRBJ1-1; v_call: TRBV18; clone_size: medium-sized; cdr3_nt: TGTGCCAGCTCACGACAGATGAACACTGAAGCTTTCTTT; cdr3_aa: CASSRQMNTEAFF
cdr3_length: 13; d_call: TRBD2; j_call: TRBJ2-2; v_call: TRBV10-3; clone_size: medium-sized; cdr3_nt: TGTGCCATCGAGCGGGGCAACACCGGGGAGCTGTTTTTT; cdr3_aa: CAIERGNTGELFF
cdr3_length: 14; d_call: -; j_call: TRBJ1-2; v_call: TRBV20-1; clone_size: medium-sized; cdr3_nt: TGCAGTGCTAGAGATAGGTCCATGTCCGGGGGCTACACCTTC; cdr3_aa: CSARDRSMSGGYTF
cdr3_length: 11; d_call: -; j_call: TRBJ2-7; v_call: TRBV20-1; clone_size: -; cdr3_nt: TGCAGTGCTAGGGGGACCTACGAGCAGTACTTC; cdr3_aa: CSARGTYEQYF
cdr3_length: 16; d_call: -; j_call: TRBJ1-6; v_call: TRBV6-1; clone_size: large; cdr3_nt: TGTGCCAGCAGTGAACTTCTGGACTCCTATAATTCACCCCTCCACTTT; cdr3_aa: CASSELLDSYNSPLHF
cdr3_length: 14; d_call: -; j_call: TRBJ1-1; v_call: TRBV28; clone_size: medium-sized; cdr3_nt: TGTGCCAGCAGAGGGTGGGTATTGAACACTGAAGCTTTCTTT; cdr3_aa: CASRGWVLNTEAFF
cdr3_length: 19; d_call: TRBD1; j_call: TRBJ1-3; v_call: TRBV3-1; clone_size: many; cdr3_nt: TGTGCCAGCAGCCGGTGGACAGGGGGCGTTGGATTCGCTGGAAACACCATATATTTT; cdr3_aa: CASSRWTGGVGFAGNTIYF
cdr3_length: 15; d_call: TRBD2; j_call: TRBJ2-1; v_call: TRBV5-1; clone_size: -; cdr3_nt: TGCGCCAGCAGCGCAGGGACTAGGACCTACAATGAGCAGTTCTTC; cdr3_aa: CASSAGTRTYNEQFF